Shown below are 15 T cell receptor beta chains from a single sample sequenced in a study of shared clonotypes between healthy human individuals. The table came from immunoSEQ multiplex PCR; TCRdb's copy has only in-frame clones and leaves some out. In the table there are over 2 million clones, under 95% of which are singletons. Sequencing was done on a sample of naive CD4+ T cells from PBMCs. The subset here: CD45RA+ positively selected. Receptor source: a man younger than 30 in good health. Some clones in this sample may be carry-over from other donors' samples.

This chain connects TRBV18 to TRBJ2-2, with D perhaps matching TRBD1 (6 bases). The germline V and J ends were trimmed by 6 bases and 0 bases, with 11 bases remaining between them. Germline CDR1 is KGHSH and CDR2 is LQKENI. This CDR3 comprises 15 residues. The CDR3 DNA follows: TGTGCCAGCTCGAAGACAGGAACGAACACCGGGGAGCTGTTTTTT. This translates into CASSKTGTNTGELFF.

V is TRBV9 and J is TRBJ2-7; a possible D gene is TRBD1 (5 bases). Germline CDR1 SGDLS, CDR2 YYNGEE. This CDR3 region has 13 residues. Deletions cut 4 bases from V and 6 bases from J, with 14 bases between. The CDR3 sequence is CASSPGQGGEQYF. CDR3 coding DNA: TGTGCCAGCAGCCCCGGCCAGGGTGGCGAGCAGTACTTC.

A remark on this clone: This may come from a read error, since a much larger clone is one base off. The CDR3 region is CASSEWGADTQYF. In nucleotides, the CDR3 is TGTGCCAGCAGTGAATGGGGCGCAGATACGCAGTATTTT. The V call is TRBV6-1, the J call TRBJ2-3; possible D gene TRBD1, 5 bases. Germline V gene sequence: CDR1 MNHNS, CDR2 SASEGT. V was clipped by 2 bases and J by 4 bases, with 7 bases between them. The length of the CDR3 is 13 residues.

The chain has TRBV6-4 and TRBJ2-1, with TRBD1 matching over 9 bases. The CDR3 has 15 residues. V lost 0 bases to trimming and J lost 6 bases; unmatched junction nucleotides: 3. CDR1 is MRHNA, CDR2 SNTAGT, per germline. This CDR3 reads CASSDSGQGGNEQFF. CDR3 nucleotides: TGTGCCAGCAGTGACTCGGGACAGGGAGGCAATGAGCAGTTCTTC.

This chain joins TRBV10-3 and TRBJ1-5, with 8 positions matching TRBD1. The CDR3 consists of 17 residues. CDR1 and CDR2 (germline): ENHRY, SYGVKD. The ends lost 0 bases at V and 2 bases at J; junction bases unmatched: 6. The CDR3 DNA sequence: TGTGCCATCAGTGAGTCCGTAGGACAGGGTCGCAATCAGCCCCAGCATTTT. This codes for CAISESVGQGRNQPQHF.

This sequence joins TRBV9 and TRBJ2-6; D remains ambiguous. Germline CDR1 SGDLS, CDR2 YYNGEE. The V end lost 1 base, the J end lost 8 bases, and 13 bases lay between the germline ends. CDR3 length: 15 amino acids. Written as DNA, the CDR3 is TGTGCCAGCAGCGTATCCCCCCAGGAGTCCAACGTCCTGACTTTC. Translation gives CASSVSPQESNVLTF.

The CDR3 sequence: CASSPGAARADTQYF. CDR3 bases: TGTGCCAGCAGTCCGGGAGCAGCCAGGGCAGATACGCAGTATTTT. The J gene is TRBJ2-3, the V gene TRBV6-6, with TRBD2 as a possible D gene (6 bases). CDR3 size: 15 residues. V was pared by 5 bases and J by 4 bases, with 16 bases between. Germline values: CDR1 MNHNY, CDR2 SVGAGI (reference sequence).

The CDR3 DNA reads as TGTGCCAGCAGTGAATCACAGGGACCTAACACTGAAGCTTTCTTT. It codes for CASSESQGPNTEAFF. The chain has TRBV2 and TRBJ1-1; possibly TRBD1 for D (6 bases). The V end was cut by 2 bases, the J end by 2 bases, with 12 bases between. The germline CDR1 and CDR2 sequences are SNHLY and FYNNEI. The CDR3 is 15 residues long.

V and J are TRBV5-1 and TRBJ1-4, with TRBD1 as a possible D gene (6 bases). Per the germline V gene, CDR1 is SGHRS and CDR2 is YFSETQ. V shed 1 base and J shed 4 bases, with 11 bases lying between them. This CDR3 is built from 15 residues. The CDR3 reads CASSLTRTDNEKLFF. The CDR3 DNA is TGCGCCAGCAGCTTGACCCGGACAGATAATGAAAAACTGTTTTTT.

The J gene is TRBJ2-5, the V gene TRBV27; TRBD2 matches at 11 bases. Per germline, CDR1 MNHEY and CDR2 SMNVEV (reference sequence). V dropped 5 bases and J dropped 4; count of bases not matched to a gene: 3. There are 14 residues in the CDR3. The CDR3 loop is CASSKGTSGETQYF. DNA for the CDR3: TGTGCCAGCAGTAAAGGGACTAGCGGAGAGACCCAGTACTTC.

V usage is TRBV9 and J usage is TRBJ2-7, with 11 bases identical to TRBD2. Germline V gene lookup returns CDR1 SGDLS and CDR2 YYNGEE. Trimming cost V 2 bases and J 2 bases; bases outside gene matches: 12. CDR3 length: 18 residues. The CDR3 reads CASSVGTSGSLGAYEQYF. For the CDR3, the DNA is TGTGCCAGCAGCGTTGGAACTAGCGGGAGTCTGGGGGCCTACGAGCAGTACTTC.

The chain links TRBV5-1 to TRBJ2-5; 7 bases fit TRBD1. CDR3 length equals 15 residues. Germline V gene lookup returns CDR1 SGHRS and CDR2 YFSETQ. V lost 0 bases to trimming and J lost 5 bases; unmatched junction nucleotides: 7. CDR3 bases: TGCGCCAGCAGCTTGGCCTCAGGGGGTAGGGAGACCCAGTACTTC. It is translated as CASSLASGGRETQYF.

The chain combines TRBV7-2 with TRBJ1-3; no clear D. Deletions cut 1 base from V and 4 bases from J, with 17 bases between. CDR3 size: 17 residues. Germline V lookup: CDR1 SGHTA, CDR2 FQGNSA. The CDR3 bases are TGTGCCAGCAGCTTAGTAGGCCGCTCCGCGGGAGGAAACACCATATATTTT. As protein: CASSLVGRSAGGNTIYF.

V and J are TRBV6-4 and TRBJ2-7; TRBD2 aligns across 8 bases. Germline loops: CDR1 MRHNA, CDR2 SNTAGT. Unmatched junction bases numbered 8, after V lost 4 bases and J lost 3 bases. The CDR3 contains 15 residues. CDR3 region: CASSASGSGDYEQYF. The DNA for the CDR3 is TGTGCCAGCAGTGCGAGCGGGAGTGGGGACTACGAGCAGTACTTC.

The V and J genes are TRBV7-2 and TRBJ1-2; D remains ambiguous. V lost 1 base, J lost 8 bases, and 11 bases lay in between. The CDR3 has 13 residues. In germline, CDR1 is SGHTA, CDR2 FQGNSA. The CDR3 coding sequence is TGTGCCAGCAGCTTAGAAACTAGCGGCGGCTACACCTTC. Protein sequence: CASSLETSGGYTF. Full variable domain (remainder filled in from reference TRBV7-2 and TRBJ1-2): GAGVSQSPSNKVTEKGKDVELRCDPISGHTALYWYRQSLGQGLEFLIYFQGNSAPDKSGLPSDRFSAERTGGSVSTLTIQRTQQEDSAVYLCASSLETSGGYTFGSGTRLTVV.